Each of the 22 T cell receptor beta chains below was sequenced from the same sample in a study of cytomegalovirus exposure and HLA in healthy donors. The PCR made use of 60 Vbeta and 13 Jbeta primers. The data were produced by immunoSEQ multiplex PCR, yet TCRdb's version contains in-frame clones alone and is incomplete. The sample records some 150,000 clones, 75% to 80% being singletons. Input material: PBMCs. The receptors shown here come from a woman between 25 and 40 years old in good health and CMV-seronegative.

The chain links TRBV28 to TRBJ1-1, with no clear D. Trimming took 6 bases from V and 7 from J, leaving 9 bases between them. Germline CDR1 and CDR2: MDHEN and SYDVKM. There are 11 residues in the CDR3. The CDR3 region is CASSARGEAFF. The CDR3 nucleotides read TGTGCCAGCAGCGCGCGGGGTGAAGCTTTCTTT. The full variable domain, its missing parts supplied by reference TRBV28 and TRBJ1-1, is DVKVTQSSRYLVKRTGEKVFLECVQDMDHENMFWYRQDPGLGLRLIYFSYDVKMKEKGDIPEGYSVSREKKERFSLILESASTNQTSMYLCASSARGEAFFGQGTRLTVV.

The V and J genes are TRBV2 and TRBJ1-5; D call uncertain. V was cut by 6 bases and J by 6 bases, with 15 bases left in between. Germline assignment: CDR1 SNHLY and CDR2 FYNNEI. This CDR3 region has 14 residues. For the CDR3, the DNA is TGTGCCAGCAGGAAGGACTTCGCTGTTCAGCCCCAGCATTTT. As protein: CASRKDFAVQPQHF.

V is TRBV5-1 and J is TRBJ1-1, with D unclear. The CDR3 is 16 residues long. Germline V gene sequence: CDR1 SGHRS, CDR2 YFSETQ. Deletions cut 0 bases from V and 1 base from J, with 13 bases between. For the CDR3, the DNA is TGCGCCAGCAGCTTGGTGGGCGCCAGACCGAACACTGAAGCTTTCTTT. Translating it yields CASSLVGARPNTEAFF.

CDR3 DNA: TGTGCCAGCAGCTTGGGACAGGGGGACACAGATACGCAGTATTTT. It is translated as CASSLGQGDTDTQYF. V usage is TRBV7-8 and J usage is TRBJ2-3; TRBD1 aligns across 11 bases. Losses at the gene ends were 3 bases for V and 2 bases for J; bases not matched to a gene: 1. There are 15 residues in the CDR3. Looked up from germline, CDR1 is SGHVS and CDR2 is FQNEAQ.

The chain is built from TRBV29-1 and TRBJ1-5; D remains ambiguous. The CDR3 has 14 amino acids. Per the germline V gene, CDR1 is SQVTM and CDR2 is ANQGSEA. Between the trimmed V and J ends, which lost 5 bases and 1 base, there was a span of 12 bases. This CDR3 is CSVIGGSSNQPQHF. The CDR3 DNA reads as TGCAGCGTTATAGGAGGGTCGAGCAATCAGCCCCAGCATTTT.

This chain links TRBV11-3 with TRBJ2-7; 8 nucleotides agree with TRBD1. Losses at the gene ends were 7 bases for V and 5 bases for J; bases not matched to a gene: 7. CDR3 length: 13 residues. CDR1 and CDR2 (germline): SGHNT, YENEEA. The CDR3, as DNA: TGTGCCAGCAAGGCAGGGGGCGAAGACGAGCAGTACTTC. Translated: CASKAGGEDEQYF. Together with reference TRBV11-3 and TRBJ2-7, the CDR3 gives the full variable domain: EAGVVQSPRYKIIEKKQPVAFWCNPISGHNTLYWYLQNLGQGPELLIRYENEEAVDDSQLPKDRFSAERLKGVDSTLKIQPAELGDSAVYLCASKAGGEDEQYFGPGTRLTVT.

The chain links TRBV9 to TRBJ1-2, with D perhaps TRBD1 (6 bases). Trimming took off 4 bases at V and 2 bases at J, with 15 bases between the two ends. The CDR3 extends over 15 amino acids. Germline V gene lookup returns CDR1 SGDLS and CDR2 YYNGEE. In DNA, the CDR3 is TGTGCCAGCAGCTCAAGGGGAGGGGGGAACTATGGCTACACCTTC. It codes for CASSSRGGGNYGYTF.

This clone was found a few times. The chain couples TRBV27 to TRBJ1-4; D is undetermined. Germline V lookup: CDR1 MNHEY, CDR2 SMNVEV (reference sequence). CDR3 length equals 14 residues. V was trimmed by 3 bases and J by 4 bases, leaving 9 bases between them. The CDR3 spells CASSFSSYNEKLFF. The CDR3 DNA reads as TGTGCCAGCAGTTTTTCGAGTTATAATGAAAAACTGTTTTTT. The full variable domain, rest sourced from reference TRBV27 and TRBJ1-4, is EAQVTQNPRYLITVTGKKLTVTCSQNMNHEYMSWYRQDPGLGLRQIYYSMNVEVTDKGDVPEGYKVSRKEKRNFPLILESPSPNQTSLYFCASSFSSYNEKLFFGSGTQLSVL.

This rearrangement joins TRBV6-5 to TRBJ1-1; D remains ambiguous. The germline V and J ends were trimmed by 6 bases and 7 bases, with 15 bases remaining between them. There are 13 residues in the CDR3. In germline, CDR1 is MNHEY, CDR2 SVGAGI. In DNA, the CDR3 is TGTGCCAGCAGAATATCCGAGGTCAGTGAAGCTTTCTTT. Protein: CASRISEVSEAFF.

A few counts support this clone. This chain links TRBV2 with TRBJ2-1; TRBD2 matches at 12 bases. V lost 5 bases to trimming and J lost 4 bases; unmatched junction nucleotides: 9. Germline assignment: CDR1 SNHLY and CDR2 FYNNEI. The CDR3 sequence is 17 residues long. The CDR3 coding sequence is TGTGCCAGCAGTCCTTCGACTAGCGGGGGACCTTACAATGAGCAGTTCTTC. Translating it yields CASSPSTSGGPYNEQFF.

This clone showed up many times. V is TRBV6-1 and J is TRBJ1-1, with 8 bases fitting TRBD1. Unmatched junction bases numbered 6, after V lost 4 bases and J lost 8 bases. CDR3 length: 13 residues. The germline CDR1 and CDR2 sequences are MNHNS and SASEGT. This chain's CDR3 is CASSGSSGGEAFF. The CDR3, as DNA: TGTGCCAGCAGTGGATCTTCAGGGGGCGAAGCTTTCTTT.

This chain joins TRBV7-6 and TRBJ2-3; TRBD2 aligns across 13 bases. The CDR3 extends over 16 amino acids. J was trimmed by 1 base and V by 5 bases; bases with no gene match: 3. Germline V gives CDR1 SGHVS, CDR2 FNYEAQ. The CDR3 protein is CASSRTSGGRTDTQYF. CDR3 coding DNA: TGTGCCAGCAGCCGGACTAGCGGGGGCCGCACAGATACGCAGTATTTT.

The chain carries TRBV2 and TRBJ2-1; tentative D call: TRBD1 (6 bases). V was trimmed by 5 bases and J by 15 bases, leaving 14 bases between them. Germline CDR1 and CDR2: SNHLY and FYNNEI. The CDR3 totals 11 residues. In DNA, the CDR3 is TGTGCCAGCAGTTATACAGGGTCCGGGTTCTTC. Translation gives CASSYTGSGFF. Variable domain in full (rest from reference TRBV2 and TRBJ2-1): EPEVTQTPSHQVTQMGQEVILRCVPISNHLYFYWYRQILGQKVEFLVSFYNNEISEKSEIFDDQFSVERPDGSNFTLKIRSTKLEDSAMYFCASSYTGSGFFGPGTRLTVL.

J is TRBJ1-2 and V is TRBV6-1; 7 bases match TRBD1. Trimming at V came to 7 bases and at J to 2 bases, leaving 4 bases not matched to a gene. Per germline, CDR1 MNHNS and CDR2 SASEGT. This CDR3 is 13 amino acids long. The CDR3: CASTPDRNYGYTF. Here the CDR3 DNA reads TGTGCCAGCACCCCGGACAGGAACTATGGCTACACCTTC.

Only a few counts were recorded for this clone. This specimen includes other DNA sequences encoding the same CDR3. This chain joins TRBV6-6 and TRBJ2-5, with D perhaps matching TRBD2 (6 bases). Germline V gives CDR1 MNHNY, CDR2 SVGAGI (reference sequence). The CDR3 totals 15 residues. V shed 3 bases and J shed 2 bases, with 13 bases lying between them. In nucleotides, the CDR3 is TGTGCCAGCAGTTATGGCGGGGCGGGGCAAGAGACCCAGTACTTC. It codes for CASSYGGAGQETQYF.

The chain joins TRBV6-6 to TRBJ2-1; TRBD1 might be the D (5 bases). The CDR3 loop spans 14 amino acids. The germline V gene encodes CDR1 MNHNY and CDR2 SVGAGI (reference sequence). Trimming stripped 2 bases from V and 3 bases from J, with 8 bases between. The CDR3 sequence is CASSYGAGYNEQFF. CDR3 in DNA: TGTGCCAGCAGTTACGGGGCCGGCTACAATGAGCAGTTCTTC.

This clone showed up just a few times. The V and J genes are TRBV7-3 and TRBJ2-7, with D tentatively TRBD1 (5 bases). The CDR3 is 14 residues long. Trimming pared 8 bases from V and 1 base from J, leaving 15 bases between. Germline CDR1 SGHTA, CDR2 FQGTGA. The CDR3 spells CASSLGGASYEQYF. Written as DNA, the CDR3 is TGTGCCAGCTCCTTAGGTGGGGCTTCCTACGAGCAGTACTTC.

V and J are TRBV5-4 and TRBJ1-4, with no clear D. Germline CDR1 reads SGHNT; CDR2 reads YYREEE (reference sequence). CDR3 length: 13 residues. Trimming pared 3 bases from V and 5 bases from J, leaving 8 bases between. CDR3 DNA sequence: TGTGCCAGCAGCTCGGGGTTGAATGAAAAACTGTTTTTT. It specifies CASSSGLNEKLFF.

The CDR3 DNA follows: TGCAGCCTACAGGGGGCCACTGAAGCTTTCTTT. The encoded protein is CSLQGATEAFF. The chain is built from TRBV29-1 and TRBJ1-1; 9 positions agree with TRBD1. The CDR3 has 11 amino acids. Germline values: CDR1 SQVTM, CDR2 ANQGSEA. Trimming took 8 bases from V and 4 from J; bases not matched to a gene: 2.

The V gene is TRBV4-1, the J gene TRBJ1-2; D not certain. Germline V CDR1 and CDR2: MGHRA, YSYEKL. The V gene lost 0 bases and the J gene lost 7 bases, with 9 bases spanning the gap. This CDR3 region has 13 residues. The CDR3 coding sequence is TGCGCCAGCAGCCAAGATCAGGACTCTGGCTACACCTTC. Protein: CASSQDQDSGYTF.

The chain has TRBV7-3 and TRBJ2-7, with D possibly matching TRBD2 (6 bases). Trimming pared 1 base from V and 3 bases from J, leaving 16 bases between. Looked up from germline, CDR1 is SGHTA and CDR2 is FQGTGA. The CDR3 extends over 16 amino acids. This chain's CDR3 is CASSLIPTAGNYEQYF. The CDR3 nucleotides read TGTGCCAGCAGCTTAATCCCAACCGCGGGAAACTACGAGCAGTACTTC. Variable domain in full (rest from reference TRBV7-3 and TRBJ2-7): GAGVSQTPSNKVTEKGKYVELRCDPISGHTALYWYRQSLGQGPEFLIYFQGTGAADDSGLPNDRFFAVRPEGSVSTLKIQRTERGDSAVYLCASSLIPTAGNYEQYFGPGTRLTVT.

This chain links TRBV5-5 with TRBJ1-5; no clear D. The CDR3 is 15 amino acids. V was pared by 0 bases and J by 2 bases, with 9 bases between. Germline lookup yields CDR1 SGHKS and CDR2 YYEKEE (reference sequence). The CDR3 region has the DNA TGTGCCAGCAGCTTGGGGGGAGCGGGCAATCAGCCCCAGCATTTT. It codes for CASSLGGAGNQPQHF.